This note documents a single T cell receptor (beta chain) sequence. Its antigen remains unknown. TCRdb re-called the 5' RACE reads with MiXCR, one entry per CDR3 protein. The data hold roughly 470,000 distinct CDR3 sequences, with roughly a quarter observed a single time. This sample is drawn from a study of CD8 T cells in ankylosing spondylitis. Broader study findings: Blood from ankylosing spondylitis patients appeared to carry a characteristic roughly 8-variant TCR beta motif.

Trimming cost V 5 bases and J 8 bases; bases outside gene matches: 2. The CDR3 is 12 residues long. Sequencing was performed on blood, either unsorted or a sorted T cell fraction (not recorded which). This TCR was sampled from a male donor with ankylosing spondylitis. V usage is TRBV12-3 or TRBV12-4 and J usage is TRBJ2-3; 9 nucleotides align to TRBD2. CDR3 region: CASSPAGGTQYF. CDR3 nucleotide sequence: TGTGCCAGCAGTCCAGCGGGAGGTACGCAGTATTTT.